This TCR beta chain was observed in a study of cytomegalovirus exposure and HLA in healthy donors. About the study: Of around 400 genotyped donors, 80% to 85% grouped in the Caucasian-associated ancestry cluster.

All the people who gave samples were healthy bone marrow donors. 60 Vbeta and 13 Jbeta primers were used in PCR. Clones were read by immunoSEQ multiplex PCR, and TCRdb kept only the in-frame ones, dropping some. Altogether around 100,000 clones are present, about 77% being singletons, with the ten largest covering 10%. Deletions cut 5 bases from V and 0 bases from J, with 19 bases between. CDR1 and CDR2 (germline): SEHNR, FQNEAQ (reference sequence). This CDR3 spans 17 amino acids. This sequence originates from a young woman in good health and CMV-seropositive. This chain joins TRBV7-9 and TRBJ1-1, with a tentative D call TRBD1 (5 bases). The sample comprised PBMCs. The CDR3 sequence: CASSPRSAGGVNTEAFF. In nucleotides, the CDR3 is TGTGCCAGCAGCCCTCGGTCGGCTGGAGGGGTGAACACTGAAGCTTTCTTT.